This TCR beta chain is from a study of blood T cell repertoires in COVID-19. Trimming stripped 5 bases from V and 0 bases from J, with 11 bases between. This CDR3 contains 15 residues. Germline V lookup: CDR1 SNHLY, CDR2 FYNNEI. TCRdb's copy holds only in-frame clones and misses some; the assay was immunoSEQ multiplex PCR. The sample includes over 50,000 clones, about 85% of them seen just once. The chain has TRBV2 and TRBJ1-3; weak D call: TRBD1 (5 bases). The origin of this receptor is a man aged 65 to 79 with acute or convalescent COVID-19. The specimen was peripheral blood. As DNA, the CDR3 is TGTGCCAGCAGTTCCTCAGACAGCTCTGGAAACACCATATATTTT. This codes for CASSSSDSSGNTIYF.